One and the same sample provided the 2 T cell receptor beta chains below, sequenced in a study of shared clonotypes between healthy human individuals. Cells designated naive CD8 were CD45RO-negative and were positively selected for CCR7, with terminally differentiated effector memory CD45RA+ cells excluded. Clones were sequenced by immunoSEQ multiplex PCR, and TCRdb holds only the in-frame ones, with some missing. The data show around 2.1 million clones, about 93% seen once. The source material was naive CD8+ T cells from PBMCs. Source of these receptors: a man younger than 35 in good health. Some clones in this sample may be carry-over from other donors' samples.

The chain couples TRBV2 to TRBJ2-7, with TRBD2 matching over 8 bases. V shed 6 bases and J 2 bases; nucleotides not matched to a gene: 3. From germline, CDR1 is SNHLY and CDR2 FYNNEI. This CDR3 has 13 residues. The CDR3, as DNA: TGTGCCAGCAGGGGAGCGGGAGCCTACGAGCAGTACTTC. Translation gives CASRGAGAYEQYF.

In the case of this clone: This CDR3 is also generated by other DNA sequences in the sample. This chain joins TRBV28 and TRBJ1-5; D remains ambiguous. Trimming took off 1 base at V and 1 base at J, with 5 bases between the two ends. CDR1 and CDR2 from the germline V gene are MDHEN and SYDVKM. This CDR3 has 14 residues. The DNA for the CDR3 is TGTGCCAGCAGTTTATCGGGGAGCAATCAGCCCCAGCATTTT. The encoded protein is CASSLSGSNQPQHF.